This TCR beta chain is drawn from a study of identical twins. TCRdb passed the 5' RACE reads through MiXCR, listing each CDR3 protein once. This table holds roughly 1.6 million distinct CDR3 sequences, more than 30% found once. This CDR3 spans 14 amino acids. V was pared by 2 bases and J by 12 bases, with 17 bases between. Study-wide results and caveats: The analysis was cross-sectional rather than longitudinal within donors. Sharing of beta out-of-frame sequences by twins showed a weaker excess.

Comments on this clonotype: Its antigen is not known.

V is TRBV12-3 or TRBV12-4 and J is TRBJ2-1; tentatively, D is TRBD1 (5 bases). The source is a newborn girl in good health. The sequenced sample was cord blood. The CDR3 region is CASSLPARQHTQFF. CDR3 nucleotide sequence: TGTGCCAGCAGTTTACCCGCTCGACAGCATACGCAGTTCTTC.